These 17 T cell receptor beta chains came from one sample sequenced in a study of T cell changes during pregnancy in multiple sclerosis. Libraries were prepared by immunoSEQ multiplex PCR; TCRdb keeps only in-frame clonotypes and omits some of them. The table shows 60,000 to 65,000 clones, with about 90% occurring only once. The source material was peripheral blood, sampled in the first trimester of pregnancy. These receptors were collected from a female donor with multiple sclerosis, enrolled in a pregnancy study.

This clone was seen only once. For the CDR3, the DNA is TGTGCCAGCAGCGGAAGACTAGGTGCCGACAATGAGCAGTTCTTC. The encoded protein is CASSGRLGADNEQFF. This chain links TRBV9 with TRBJ2-1; tentative D call: TRBD2 (6 bases). V gave up 3 bases and J gave up 5 bases, with 15 bases separating them. The CDR3 totals 15 residues. Germline V gene lookup returns CDR1 SGDLS and CDR2 YYNGEE.

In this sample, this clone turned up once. CDR3 nucleotide sequence: TGTGCCAGCAGCTTAGTCTCTAGCGGGAACTACGAGCAGTACTTC. As protein: CASSLVSSGNYEQYF. V is TRBV7-9 and J is TRBJ2-7; 9 bases align to TRBD2. V shed 1 base and J 3 bases; nucleotides not matched to a gene: 4. The germline V gene has CDR1 SEHNR and CDR2 FQNEAQ (reference sequence). The CDR3 sequence is 15 residues long.

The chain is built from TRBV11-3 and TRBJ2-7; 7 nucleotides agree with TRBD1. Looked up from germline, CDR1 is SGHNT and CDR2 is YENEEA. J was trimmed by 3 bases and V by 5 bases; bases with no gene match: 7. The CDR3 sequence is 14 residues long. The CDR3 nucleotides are TGTGCCAGCAGCAGACGACAGGGAAGCTACGAGCAGTACTTC. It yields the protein CASSRRQGSYEQYF.

Here the CDR3 DNA reads TGTGCCAGCAGCCACTCGGCAGAGGGCGGGAAGCCCCAGCATTTT. Amino acid sequence: CASSHSAEGGKPQHF. V and J are TRBV7-9 and TRBJ1-5; no clear D. The germline gives CDR1 SEHNR, CDR2 FQNEAQ (reference sequence). The V end was cut by 5 bases, the J end by 8 bases, with 19 bases between. This CDR3 is built from 15 residues.

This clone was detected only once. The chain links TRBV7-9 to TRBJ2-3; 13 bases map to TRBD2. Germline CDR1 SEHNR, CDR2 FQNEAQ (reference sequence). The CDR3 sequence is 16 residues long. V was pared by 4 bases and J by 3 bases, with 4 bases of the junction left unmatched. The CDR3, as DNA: TGTGCCAGCAGCTGGGGACTAGCGGGGACAACAGATACGCAGTATTTT. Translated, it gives CASSWGLAGTTDTQYF.

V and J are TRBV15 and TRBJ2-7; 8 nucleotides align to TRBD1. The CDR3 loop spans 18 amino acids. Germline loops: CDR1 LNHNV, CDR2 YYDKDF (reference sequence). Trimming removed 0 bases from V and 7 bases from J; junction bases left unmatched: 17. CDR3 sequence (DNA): TGTGCCACCAGCAGAGATTCGTTTTTACGGGACAGGTCTTCGGAGCAGTACTTC. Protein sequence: CATSRDSFLRDRSSEQYF.

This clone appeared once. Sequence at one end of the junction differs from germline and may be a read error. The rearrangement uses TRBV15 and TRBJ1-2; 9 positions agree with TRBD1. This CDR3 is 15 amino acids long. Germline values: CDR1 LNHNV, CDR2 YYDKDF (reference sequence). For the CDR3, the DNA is TGTGCCAGCAGCCTCGACAGGGGGAACGACTATGGCTACACCTTC. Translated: CASSLDRGNDYGYTF.

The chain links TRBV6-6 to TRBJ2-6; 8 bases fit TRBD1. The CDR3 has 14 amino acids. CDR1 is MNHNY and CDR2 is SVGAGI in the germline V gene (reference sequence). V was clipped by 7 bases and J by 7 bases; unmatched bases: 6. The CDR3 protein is CASNQGATANVLTF. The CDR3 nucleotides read TGTGCCAGCAATCAGGGGGCCACCGCCAACGTCCTGACTTTC.

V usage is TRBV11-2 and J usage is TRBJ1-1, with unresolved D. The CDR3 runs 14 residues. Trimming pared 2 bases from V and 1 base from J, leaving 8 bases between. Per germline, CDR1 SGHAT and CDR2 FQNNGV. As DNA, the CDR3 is TGTGCCAGCAGCTTACCCCTCAGGAACACTGAAGCTTTCTTT. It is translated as CASSLPLRNTEAFF.

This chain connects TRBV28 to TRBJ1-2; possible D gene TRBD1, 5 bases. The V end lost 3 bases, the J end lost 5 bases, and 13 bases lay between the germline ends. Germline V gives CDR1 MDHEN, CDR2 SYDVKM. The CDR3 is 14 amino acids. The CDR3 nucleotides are TGTGCCAGCAGTTTTTTTGGCAGGGAATATGGCTACACCTTC. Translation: CASSFFGREYGYTF.

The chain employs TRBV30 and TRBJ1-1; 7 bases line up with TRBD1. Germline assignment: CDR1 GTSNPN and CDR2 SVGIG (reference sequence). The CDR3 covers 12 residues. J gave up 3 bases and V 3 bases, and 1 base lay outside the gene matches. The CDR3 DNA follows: TGTGCCTGGAGCAGGGGGGACACTGAAGCTTTCTTT. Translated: CAWSRGDTEAFF.

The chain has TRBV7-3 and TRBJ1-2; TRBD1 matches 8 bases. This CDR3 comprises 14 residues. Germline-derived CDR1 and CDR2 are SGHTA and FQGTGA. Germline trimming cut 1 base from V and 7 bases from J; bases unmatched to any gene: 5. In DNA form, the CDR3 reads TGTGCCAGCAGCTTAAGAGGTGGACAGGGTGGCTACACCTTC. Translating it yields CASSLRGGQGGYTF.

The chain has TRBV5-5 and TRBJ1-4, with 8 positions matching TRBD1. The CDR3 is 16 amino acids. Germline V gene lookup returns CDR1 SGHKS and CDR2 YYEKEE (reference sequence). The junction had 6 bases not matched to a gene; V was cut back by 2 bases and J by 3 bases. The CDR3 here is CASSLIPGQANEKLFF. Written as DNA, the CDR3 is TGTGCCAGCAGCTTAATACCGGGACAGGCTAATGAAAAACTGTTTTTT.

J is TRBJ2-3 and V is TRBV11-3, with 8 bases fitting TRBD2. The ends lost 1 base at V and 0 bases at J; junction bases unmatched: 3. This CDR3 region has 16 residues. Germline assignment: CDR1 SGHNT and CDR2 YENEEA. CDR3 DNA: TGTGCCAGCAGCTTAGTTGGGACTAGTAGCACAGATACGCAGTATTTT. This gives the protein CASSLVGTSSTDTQYF.

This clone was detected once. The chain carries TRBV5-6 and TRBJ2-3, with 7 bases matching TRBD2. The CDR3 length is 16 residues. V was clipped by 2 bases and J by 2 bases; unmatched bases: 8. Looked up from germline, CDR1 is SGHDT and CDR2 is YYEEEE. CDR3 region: CASSLFASGFTDTQYF. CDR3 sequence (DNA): TGTGCCAGCAGCTTATTCGCTAGCGGTTTCACAGATACGCAGTATTTT.

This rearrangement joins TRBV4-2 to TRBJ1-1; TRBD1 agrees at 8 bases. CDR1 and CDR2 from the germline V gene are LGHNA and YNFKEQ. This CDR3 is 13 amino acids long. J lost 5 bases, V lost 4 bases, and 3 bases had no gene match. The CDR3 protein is CASSLTGVTEAFF. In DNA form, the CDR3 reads TGTGCCAGCAGCCTGACAGGGGTTACTGAAGCTTTCTTT.

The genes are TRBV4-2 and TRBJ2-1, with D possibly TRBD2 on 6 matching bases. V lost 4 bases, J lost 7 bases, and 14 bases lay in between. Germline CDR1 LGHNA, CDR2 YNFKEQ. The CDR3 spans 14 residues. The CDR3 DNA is TGTGCCAGCAGCCCCTTGGACTATTCGAATGAGCAGTTCTTC. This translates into CASSPLDYSNEQFF.